What follows are 32 T cell receptor beta chains derived from one specimen sequenced in a study of T cells in Graves' hyperthyroidism and ophthalmopathy. Amplification of TCR beta CDR3 regions used RNA as the template. During a first-round RT-PCR of the TCR CDR3, the HTBI primer set was used. Each CDR3 protein gets one entry after TCRdb re-called the multiplex PCR reads with MiXCR. The sample gives approximately 590,000 distinct CDR3 sequences, roughly 14% of which show up once; under 7.5% is in the top ten. Sequenced: blood. These receptors were obtained from a woman in her twenties or thirties with Graves' hyperthyroidism.

The sample holds a few counts of this clonotype. An end of the junction differs from the germline gene, which may be a read error. The chain combines TRBV2 with TRBJ2-5; TRBD1 aligns across 8 bases. Per germline, CDR1 SNHLY and CDR2 FYNNEI. The CDR3 sequence is 14 residues long. CDR3 in DNA: TGTGTCAGCAGTGATGTCAGGGGGCAGGAGACCCAGTACTTC. Its translation: CVSSDVRGQETQYF.

This clonotype has at least ten counts. The chain employs TRBV18 and TRBJ2-1; D call uncertain. Germline V CDR1 and CDR2: KGHSH, LQKENI. V lost 3 bases, J lost 3 bases, and 12 bases lay in between. This CDR3 spans 15 amino acids. The CDR3 nucleotides are TGTGCCAGCTCACCTCAGGCCGACATCTACAATGAGCAGTTCTTC. Translating gives CASSPQADIYNEQFF.

This clonotype was observed at least ten times. This chain connects TRBV3-1 to TRBJ2-5; D not resolved. CDR3 length equals 13 residues. Germline V gene data show CDR1 as LGHDT and CDR2 as YNNKEL (reference sequence). With 4 bases removed from V and 2 bases from J, the gap between germline ends came to 8 bases. The DNA of the CDR3 is TGTGCCAGCAGCCCCCCTTATCAAGAGACCCAGTACTTC. It encodes CASSPPYQETQYF.

V and J are TRBV4-1 and TRBJ1-4; 10 positions match TRBD1. From germline, CDR1 is MGHRA and CDR2 YSYEKL. V gave up 6 bases and J gave up 7 bases; unmatched junction bases: 8. The CDR3 extends over 15 amino acids. Written as DNA, the CDR3 is TGCGCCAGCAGGGAGACAGGGGGCCGGGCTGAAAAACTGTTTTTT. Amino acid sequence: CASRETGGRAEKLFF.

This clonotype was picked up a small number of times. This clone may be a read error of a much larger clone one base away. Because the CDR3 is missing its conserved closing phenylalanine or tryptophan, this is likely a read error. The V and J genes are TRBV20-1 and TRBJ2-1; 9 nucleotides align to TRBD2. Germline V gene lookup returns CDR1 DFQATT and CDR2 SNEGSKA (reference sequence). The CDR3 runs 18 residues. V trimming: 5 bases; J trimming: 0 bases; junction bases outside the gene matches: 14. The CDR3 here is CSAAIAGVGQSSYNEQFL. DNA for the CDR3: TGCAGTGCTGCTATAGCGGGAGTCGGCCAAAGCTCCTACAATGAGCAGTTCCTC.

This clonotype was seen a few times. The J gene is TRBJ2-7, the V gene TRBV28; D perhaps matches TRBD2 (6 bases). V dropped 5 bases and J dropped 2 bases, with 19 bases sitting between them. Per the germline V gene, CDR1 is MDHEN and CDR2 is SYDVKM. The CDR3 covers 16 residues. The CDR3 is CASSPGGAGTPYEQYF. CDR3 nucleotides: TGTGCCAGCAGTCCAGGTGGAGCGGGTACACCCTACGAGCAGTACTTC.

This clonotype appeared once. Being one base from a much bigger clone, this may be a read error. J is TRBJ1-2 and V is TRBV2; weak D call: TRBD1 (6 bases). Germline V gene sequence: CDR1 SNHLY, CDR2 FYNNEI. Trimming removed 2 bases from V and 6 bases from J, with 10 bases in between. This CDR3 contains 13 residues. CDR3 sequence reads: CASSEQGQDGYTF. DNA of the CDR3: TGTGCCAGCAGTGAACAGGGGCAGGATGGCTACACCTTC.

This sequence joins TRBV2 and TRBJ2-1; 14 bases fit TRBD2. This CDR3 contains 16 residues. Germline CDR1 is SNHLY and CDR2 is FYNNEI. J was trimmed by 7 bases and V by 7 bases; bases with no gene match: 9. The CDR3 protein is CASMPGLAGVKNEQFF. CDR3 DNA sequence: TGTGCCAGCATGCCGGGACTAGCGGGAGTAAAGAATGAGCAGTTCTTC. The variable domain in full, completed from reference TRBV2 and TRBJ2-1, reads EPEVTQTPSHQVTQMGQEVILRCVPISNHLYFYWYRQILGQKVEFLVSFYNNEISEKSEIFDDQFSVERPDGSNFTLKIRSTKLEDSAMYFCASMPGLAGVKNEQFFGPGTRLTVL.

The chain joins TRBV20-1 to TRBJ2-5; 8 bases fit TRBD2. CDR1 is DFQATT, CDR2 SNEGSKA, per germline (reference sequence). V shed 0 bases, J shed 6 bases, and the junction held 12 bases outside the gene matches. This CDR3 has 16 residues. The CDR3 DNA is TGCAGTGCTAGAGATATCCAGCGGGAGACCCTCCAGACCCAGTACTTC. This gives the protein CSARDIQRETLQTQYF.

The chain combines TRBV14 with TRBJ2-2; D is undetermined. The CDR3 loop spans 13 amino acids. Between the trimmed V and J ends, which lost 3 bases and 6 bases, there was a span of 8 bases. Germline CDR1 reads SGHDN; CDR2 reads FVKESK. CDR3 bases: TGTGCCAGCAGCCAGCCCCGGCCCGGGGAGCTGTTTTTT. It yields the protein CASSQPRPGELFF.

The chain uses TRBV20-1 and TRBJ2-2; 7 bases fit TRBD2. The CDR3 runs 14 residues. CDR1 is DFQATT and CDR2 is SNEGSKA in the germline V gene (reference sequence). Trimming removed 1 base from V and 6 bases from J; junction bases left unmatched: 5. DNA of the CDR3: TGCAGTGCTAGAGTCCCGACTAGCCCCGGGGAGCTGTTTTTT. It encodes CSARVPTSPGELFF.

The table lists this clonotype with a few counts. The chain uses TRBV18 and TRBJ2-1; D remains ambiguous. This CDR3 has 14 residues. V was cut by 3 bases and J by 5 bases, with 11 bases left in between. Per the germline V gene, CDR1 is KGHSH and CDR2 is LQKENI. CDR3 protein: CASSPRPGDNEQFF. CDR3 DNA sequence: TGTGCCAGCTCACCTCGCCCTGGAGACAATGAGCAGTTCTTC.

The rearrangement joins TRBV11-1 to TRBJ2-3; 7 bases line up with TRBD1. The CDR3 contains 14 residues. Germline V gene lookup returns CDR1 SGHAT and CDR2 FQDESV (reference sequence). Trimming removed 5 bases from V and 3 bases from J; junction bases left unmatched: 5. CDR3 nucleotide sequence: TGTGCCAGCAGCGAACCCAGGGGGACAGATACGCAGTATTTT. This translates into CASSEPRGTDTQYF.

This clonotype was observed a few times. V and J are TRBV6-1 and TRBJ1-3, with TRBD1 identical over 7 bases. The germline V gene encodes CDR1 MNHNS and CDR2 SASEGT. The length of the CDR3 is 15 residues. Trimming took 6 bases from V and 3 from J; bases not matched to a gene: 8. CDR3 in DNA: TGTGCCAGCAGGCGACAGGGTTCTGGTGGAAACACCATATATTTT. Its protein product is CASRRQGSGGNTIYF.

The table lists this clonotype with many counts. The rearrangement joins TRBV12-3 or TRBV12-4 to TRBJ2-2; 9 bases agree with TRBD2. CDR3 length: 15 residues. The V gene end was trimmed by 8 bases and the J gene end by 4 bases; junction bases not matched to a gene: 8. Here the CDR3 DNA reads TGTGCCAGCCAAATGCGGGAGGGCCGCACCGGGGAGCTGTTTTTT. It translates to CASQMREGRTGELFF.

This clonotype was found many times. The chain combines TRBV20-1 with TRBJ1-2; D gene unclear. This CDR3 is built from 13 residues. V gave up 3 bases and J gave up 2 bases, with 10 bases separating them. Germline CDR1 DFQATT, CDR2 SNEGSKA (reference sequence). CDR3 nucleotide sequence: TGCAGTGCTAGCCCGGAGGTGAACTATGGCTACACCTTC. Translated, it gives CSASPEVNYGYTF.

This clonotype has a count of ten or more. The chain couples TRBV29-1 to TRBJ2-1, with 7 positions matching TRBD1. Germline CDR1 SQVTM, CDR2 ANQGSEA. Germline trimming cut 1 base from V and 8 bases from J; bases unmatched to any gene: 5. The CDR3 contains 13 residues. The CDR3 DNA follows: TGCAGCGTTGAAGGACAGGGTCGCGATGAGCAGTTCTTC. Its translation is CSVEGQGRDEQFF.

V and J are TRBV19 and TRBJ2-1; D may be TRBD1 (6 bases). CDR3 length equals 16 residues. V was cut by 4 bases and J by 2 bases, with 15 bases left in between. Germline CDR1 and CDR2: LNHDA and SQIVND (reference sequence). The CDR3 loop reads CASSRRTDPPYNEQFF. CDR3 coding DNA: TGTGCCAGTAGTAGGAGGACAGATCCTCCCTACAATGAGCAGTTCTTC.

This clonotype was counted a few times. The CDR3 reads CASSLYTQNTEAFF. In DNA, the CDR3 is TGTGCCAGCAGTTTATATACACAGAACACTGAAGCTTTCTTT. The V and J genes are TRBV28 and TRBJ1-1; no clear D gene. Between the trimmed V and J ends, which lost 1 base and 1 base, there was a span of 7 bases. The CDR3 is 14 amino acids. Germline values: CDR1 MDHEN, CDR2 SYDVKM.

This clonotype was detected ten times or more. This chain uses TRBV10-3 with TRBJ2-7; 8 nucleotides align to TRBD1. Germline CDR1 is ENHRY and CDR2 is SYGVKD. This CDR3 is built from 17 residues. V trimming: 0 bases; J trimming: 4 bases; junction bases outside the gene matches: 11. CDR3: CAISESGAGQGAYEQYF. The DNA of the CDR3 is TGTGCCATCAGTGAGTCGGGCGCAGGACAGGGAGCGTACGAGCAGTACTTC.

This clonotype was seen a few times. The junction and the germline gene differ at one end; a read error may be behind it. The gene calls are TRBV11-2 and TRBJ2-7; the D is unclear. CDR3 size: 11 residues. In germline, CDR1 is SGHAT, CDR2 FQNNGV. The CDR3 sequence: CASSGSYERYF. The CDR3 nucleotides are TGTGCCAGCAGCGGATCCTACGAGCGGTACTTC.

This clonotype was observed many times. V and J are TRBV11-2 and TRBJ2-3; D remains ambiguous. CDR3 length: 14 amino acids. Trimming removed 4 bases from V and 2 bases from J, with 10 bases in between. CDR1 is SGHAT, CDR2 FQNNGV, per germline. CDR3 protein: CASSSKVSTDTQYF. The CDR3 DNA reads TGTGCCAGCAGCTCCAAAGTATCCACAGATACGCAGTATTTT.

This clonotype was counted ten times or more. This chain joins TRBV12-3 or TRBV12-4 and TRBJ2-2; D is possibly TRBD2 (5 bases). The CDR3 has 13 amino acids. Between the trimmed V and J ends, which lost 5 bases and 6 bases, there was a span of 10 bases. The CDR3 DNA reads as TGTGCCAGCAGTCCCCTGGAGGCCGGGGAGCTGTTTTTT. Translated: CASSPLEAGELFF.

In the case of this clonotype: This clone may be a read error of a much larger clone one base away. The rearrangement uses TRBV3-1 and TRBJ1-1, with D hard to call. Germline loops: CDR1 LGHDT, CDR2 YNNKEL (reference sequence). Trimming stripped 0 bases from V and 0 bases from J, with 8 bases between. The CDR3 spans 15 residues. CDR3 amino acids: CASSQEAGMNTEAFF. The DNA for the CDR3 is TGTGCCAGCAGCCAAGAAGCAGGAATGAACACTGAAGCTTTCTTT.

The rearrangement uses TRBV7-2 and TRBJ2-4, with a weak D call TRBD1 (7 bases). Trimming shortened V by 5 bases and J by 6 bases, and 11 bases separated the two germline ends. CDR3 length: 13 amino acids. In germline, CDR1 is SGHTA, CDR2 FQGNSA. The CDR3 DNA reads as TGTGCCAGCAGCGGCCAGGGGGGAAACATTCAGTACTTC. It translates to CASSGQGGNIQYF.

This clonotype was picked up a small number of times. The chain links TRBV10-3 to TRBJ2-1, with 15 bases matching TRBD2. With V trimmed by 3 bases and J by 8 bases, 17 bases remained unmatched. The germline V gene has CDR1 ENHRY and CDR2 SYGVKD. The CDR3 totals 20 residues. The CDR3 spells CAISESIISRTSGRVDEQFF. Here the CDR3 DNA reads TGTGCCATCAGTGAATCTATAATTTCCAGGACTAGCGGGAGGGTCGATGAGCAGTTCTTC.

The genes are TRBV20-1 and TRBJ1-3, with unresolved D. V gave up 5 bases and J gave up 0 bases, with 11 bases separating them. CDR1 is DFQATT, CDR2 SNEGSKA, per germline (reference sequence). The CDR3 is 14 amino acids. CDR3 coding DNA: TGCAGTGCTGCGGGAGGGCACTCTGGAAACACCATATATTTT. This sequence encodes CSAAGGHSGNTIYF.

This rearrangement joins TRBV5-1 to TRBJ2-3, with a weak D call TRBD2 (6 bases). Germline assignment: CDR1 SGHRS and CDR2 YFSETQ. The CDR3 extends over 14 amino acids. The ends were cut back, 5 bases at V and 6 bases at J, with 16 bases in the middle. This CDR3 is CASRYSGGGDTQYF. In DNA, the CDR3 is TGCGCCAGCAGATATAGCGGTGGTGGGGATACGCAGTATTTT.

This clonotype showed up many times. This chain uses TRBV3-1 with TRBJ2-1; D is ambiguous. From germline, CDR1 is LGHDT and CDR2 YNNKEL (reference sequence). Trimming removed 3 bases at V and 4 bases at J, with 10 bases between. The CDR3 covers 14 residues. The CDR3 region has the DNA TGTGCCAGCAGCCAGGTAGGAGTATACAATGAGCAGTTCTTC. This sequence encodes CASSQVGVYNEQFF.

This clonotype was detected ten times or more. The rearrangement joins TRBV11-2 to TRBJ2-5, with 9 nucleotides matching TRBD1. Germline CDR1 and CDR2: SGHAT and FQNNGV. This CDR3 has 15 residues. Losses at the gene ends were 1 base for V and 4 bases for J; bases not matched to a gene: 4. The CDR3, as DNA: TGTGCCAGCAGCTTAGCGGGACAGGGTGGAGAGACCCAGTACTTC. Encoded protein: CASSLAGQGGETQYF.

V is TRBV7-9 and J is TRBJ2-1, with 11 nucleotides matching TRBD2. The V segment lost 1 base and the J segment 8 bases; nucleotides outside the gene matches: 10. Germline loops: CDR1 SEHNR, CDR2 FQNEAQ (reference sequence). This CDR3 contains 17 residues. CDR3 region: CASSLVAPSGRRYEQFF. CDR3 nucleotide sequence: TGTGCCAGCAGCTTAGTCGCTCCTAGCGGGAGGAGGTATGAGCAGTTCTTC.

The table lists this clonotype with many counts. V is TRBV20-1 and J is TRBJ2-3; TRBD2 matches 11 bases. There are 15 residues in the CDR3. The germline V gene has CDR1 DFQATT and CDR2 SNEGSKA (reference sequence). V lost 1 base and J lost 2; bases outside the gene matches: 2. For the CDR3, the DNA is TGCAGTGCTAGAGGACTAGCGGGAAACACAGATACGCAGTATTTT. It encodes CSARGLAGNTDTQYF.